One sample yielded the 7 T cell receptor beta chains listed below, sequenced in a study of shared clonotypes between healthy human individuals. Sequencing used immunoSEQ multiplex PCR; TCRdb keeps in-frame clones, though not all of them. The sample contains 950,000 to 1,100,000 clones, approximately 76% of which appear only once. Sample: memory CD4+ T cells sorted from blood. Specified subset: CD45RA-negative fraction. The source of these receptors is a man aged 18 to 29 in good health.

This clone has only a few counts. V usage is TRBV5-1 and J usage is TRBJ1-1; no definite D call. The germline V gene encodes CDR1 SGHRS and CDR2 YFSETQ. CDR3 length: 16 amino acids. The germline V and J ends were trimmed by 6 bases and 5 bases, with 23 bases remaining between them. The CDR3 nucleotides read TGCGCCAGCACCCTCCGAGGGCCGCCTGAGAAAACTGAAGCTTTCTTT. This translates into CASTLRGPPEKTEAFF.

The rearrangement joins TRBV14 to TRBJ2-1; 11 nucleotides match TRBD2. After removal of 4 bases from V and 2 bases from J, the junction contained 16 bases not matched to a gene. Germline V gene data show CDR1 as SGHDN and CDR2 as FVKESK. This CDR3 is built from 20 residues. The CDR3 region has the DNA TGTGCCAGCAGCCGGTGGCCTAGCGGGAGGTTGAGTGAGGCCTACAATGAGCAGTTCTTC. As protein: CASSRWPSGRLSEAYNEQFF. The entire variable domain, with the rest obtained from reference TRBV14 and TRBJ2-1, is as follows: EAGVTQFPSHSVIEKGQTVTLRCDPISGHDNLYWYRRVMGKEIKFLLHFVKESKQDESGMPNNRFLAERTGGTYSTLKVQPAELEDSGVYFCASSRWPSGRLSEAYNEQFFGPGTRLTVL.

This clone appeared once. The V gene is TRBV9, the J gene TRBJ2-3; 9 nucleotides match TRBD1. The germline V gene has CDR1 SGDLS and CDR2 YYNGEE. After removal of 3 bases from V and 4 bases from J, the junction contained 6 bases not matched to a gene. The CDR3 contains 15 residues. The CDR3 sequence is CASSAGTGSPDTQYF. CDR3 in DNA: TGTGCCAGCAGCGCCGGGACAGGGAGTCCAGATACGCAGTATTTT.

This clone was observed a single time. The CDR3 nucleotides are TGTGCCAACACGCTATCCGGGGGCTCGAGGGAGACCCAGTACTTC. Its translation is CANTLSGGSRETQYF. The chain joins TRBV5-5 to TRBJ2-5; D may match TRBD1 or TRBD2 (6 bases each). Germline V gene lookup returns CDR1 SGHKS and CDR2 YYEKEE (reference sequence). The germline V and J ends were trimmed by 9 bases and 5 bases, with 23 bases remaining between them. This CDR3 is 15 amino acids long.

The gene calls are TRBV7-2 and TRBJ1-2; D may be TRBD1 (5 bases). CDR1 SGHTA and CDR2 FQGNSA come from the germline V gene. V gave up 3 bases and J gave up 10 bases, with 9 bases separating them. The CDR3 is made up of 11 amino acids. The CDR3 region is CASSLRGNYTF. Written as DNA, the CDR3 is TGTGCCAGCAGCTTGAGGGGAAACTACACCTTC.

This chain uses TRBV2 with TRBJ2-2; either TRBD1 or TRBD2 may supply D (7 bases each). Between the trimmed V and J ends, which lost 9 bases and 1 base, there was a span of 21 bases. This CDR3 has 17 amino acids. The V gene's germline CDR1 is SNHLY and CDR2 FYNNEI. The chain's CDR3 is CASQGGLAAWNTGELFF. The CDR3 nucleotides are TGTGCCAGTCAGGGGGGGCTAGCGGCCTGGAACACCGGGGAGCTGTTTTTT. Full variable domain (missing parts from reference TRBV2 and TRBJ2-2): EPEVTQTPSHQVTQMGQEVILRCVPISNHLYFYWYRQILGQKVEFLVSFYNNEISEKSEIFDDQFSVERPDGSNFTLKIRSTKLEDSAMYFCASQGGLAAWNTGELFFGEGSRLTVL.

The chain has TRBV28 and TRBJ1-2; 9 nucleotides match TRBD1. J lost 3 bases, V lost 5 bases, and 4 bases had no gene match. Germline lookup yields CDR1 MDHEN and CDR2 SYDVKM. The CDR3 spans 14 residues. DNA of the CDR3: TGTGCCAGCAGTGGTCGGGACAGGGACTATGGCTACACCTTC. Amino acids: CASSGRDRDYGYTF.